This T cell receptor beta chain is from a study of cytomegalovirus exposure and HLA in healthy donors. The V gene's germline CDR1 is MNHEY and CDR2 SMNVEV (reference sequence). Trimming removed 2 bases from V and 4 bases from J; junction bases left unmatched: 7. The CDR3 runs 16 residues. Researchers ran the PCR with 60 Vbeta and 13 Jbeta primers. Clones were sequenced by immunoSEQ multiplex PCR, and TCRdb holds only the in-frame ones, with some missing. In the table there are 130,000 to 150,000 clones, roughly 80% of which are singletons. The sample consisted of PBMCs. This receptor was taken from a male donor in good health and CMV-seronegative. The chain links TRBV27 to TRBJ1-5; TRBD1 matches 8 bases. The chain's CDR3 is CASSLQGAGRNQPQHF. CDR3 coding DNA: TGTGCCAGCAGTTTACAGGGGGCAGGGAGGAATCAGCCCCAGCATTTT.